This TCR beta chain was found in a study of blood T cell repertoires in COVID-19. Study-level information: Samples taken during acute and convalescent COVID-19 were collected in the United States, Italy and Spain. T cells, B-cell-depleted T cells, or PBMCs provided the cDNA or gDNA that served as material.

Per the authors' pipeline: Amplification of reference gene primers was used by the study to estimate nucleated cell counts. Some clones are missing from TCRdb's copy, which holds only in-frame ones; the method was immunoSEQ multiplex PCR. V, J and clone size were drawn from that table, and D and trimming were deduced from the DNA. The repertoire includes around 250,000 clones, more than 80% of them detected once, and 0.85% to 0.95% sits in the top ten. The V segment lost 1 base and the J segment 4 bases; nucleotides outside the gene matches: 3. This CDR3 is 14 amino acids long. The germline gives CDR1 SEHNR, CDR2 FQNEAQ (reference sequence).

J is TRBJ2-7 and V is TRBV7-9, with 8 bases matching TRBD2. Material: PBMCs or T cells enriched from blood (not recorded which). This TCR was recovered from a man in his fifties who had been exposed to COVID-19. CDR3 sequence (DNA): TGTGCCAGCAGCTTAGGCTCGGGGGGGTACGAGCAGTACTTC. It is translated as CASSLGSGGYEQYF.